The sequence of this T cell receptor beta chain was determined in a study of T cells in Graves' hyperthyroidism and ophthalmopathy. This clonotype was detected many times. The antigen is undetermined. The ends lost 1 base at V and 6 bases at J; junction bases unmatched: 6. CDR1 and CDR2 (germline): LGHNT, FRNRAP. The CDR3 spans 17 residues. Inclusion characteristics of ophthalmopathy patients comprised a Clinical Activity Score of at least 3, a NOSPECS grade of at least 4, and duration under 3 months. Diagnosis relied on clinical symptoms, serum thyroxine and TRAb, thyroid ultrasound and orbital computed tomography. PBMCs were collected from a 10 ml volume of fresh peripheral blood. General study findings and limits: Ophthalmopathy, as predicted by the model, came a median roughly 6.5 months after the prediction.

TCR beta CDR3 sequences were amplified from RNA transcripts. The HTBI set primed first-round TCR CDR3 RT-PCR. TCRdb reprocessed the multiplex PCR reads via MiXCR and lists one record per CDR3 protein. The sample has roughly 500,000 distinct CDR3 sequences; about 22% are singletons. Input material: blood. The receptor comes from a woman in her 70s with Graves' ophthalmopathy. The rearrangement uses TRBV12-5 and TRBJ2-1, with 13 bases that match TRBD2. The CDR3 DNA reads TGTGCTAGTGGTTTGGGACTAGCGGGGGGCGCGGGCAATGAGCAGTTCTTC. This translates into CASGLGLAGGAGNEQFF. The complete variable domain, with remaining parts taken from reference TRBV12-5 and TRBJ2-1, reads DARVTQTPRHKVTEMGQEVTMRCQPILGHNTVFWYRQTMMQGLELLAYFRNRAPLDDSGMPKDRFSAEMPDATLATLKIQPSEPRDSAVYFCASGLGLAGGAGNEQFFGPGTRLTVL.